These T cell receptor beta chains were read from a single sample in a study of metastatic and nonmetastatic thyroid tumors. MiXCR re-clonotyped the PCR reads for TCRdb. The table lists 100,000 or so clones, around 14% of them singletons, with 3% to 4.5% in the top ten. Sequencing was performed on blood. The receptors derive from a female donor with papillary thyroid cancer or a benign thyroid nodule (not recorded which). Some clones in this sample may be carry-over from other donors' samples. Both conserved end residues are part of each CDR3. Fields, in order: J gene, clone size, CDR3 length, D gene, V gene, CDR3 protein, CDR3 DNA. A D gene is named only where the DNA matches it firmly. Size is stated for part of the rows, as once, few or many counts, or as a class when the clone is expanded.

TRBJ2-1 | many | 15 | NA | TRBV5-1 | CASSVTPYSYNEQFF | TGCGCCAGCAGCGTGACGCCCTACTCCTACAATGAGCAGTTCTTC
TRBJ2-2 | many | 18 | NA | TRBV2 | CASSEARVGPMNTGELFF | TGTGCCAGCAGTGAAGCGCGGGTAGGGCCGATGAACACCGGGGAGCTGTTTTTT
TRBJ2-7 | few | 19 | NA | TRBV11-1 | CASSLGAHGAGGPGGEQYF | TGTGCCAGCAGCTTGGGGGCCCACGGGGCAGGGGGTCCCGGGGGGGAGCAGTACTTC
TRBJ1-2 | many | 13 | NA | TRBV20-1 | CSAGGGPNYGYTF | TGCAGTGCTGGCGGGGGGCCTAACTATGGCTACACCTTC
TRBJ1-2 | many | 13 | NA | TRBV28 | CASRRTYLSGYTF | TGTGCCAGCAGGAGGACATATCTAAGTGGCTACACCTTC
TRBJ2-7 | many | 15 | NA | TRBV9 | CASSQGGGGSYEQYF | TGTGCCAGCAGCCAAGGGGGAGGGGGCTCCTACGAGCAGTACTTC
TRBJ1-1 | many | 12 | NA | TRBV6-2/TRBV6-3 | CASSYVGAEAFF | TGTGCCAGCAGTTACGTGGGGGCTGAAGCTTTCTTT
TRBJ1-5 | many | 13 | NA | TRBV20-1 | CSARVDSNQPQHF | TGCAGTGCTAGGGTGGATAGCAATCAGCCCCAGCATTTT
TRBJ2-7 | many | 14 | NA | TRBV20-1 | CSAKGGVGSYEQYF | TGCAGTGCGAAGGGGGGGGTGGGCTCCTACGAGCAGTACTTC
TRBJ2-1 | many | 16 | NA | TRBV7-3 | CASSLGGGWPYNEQFF | TGTGCCAGCAGCTTGGGTGGGGGGTGGCCCTACAATGAGCAGTTCTTC
TRBJ2-7 | many | 14 | NA | TRBV6-5 | CASSYRESSYEQYF | TGTGCCAGCAGTTACAGGGAGAGCTCCTACGAGCAGTACTTC
TRBJ1-6 | many | 15 | TRBD1 | TRBV6-2/TRBV6-3 | CASSALDRGRSPLHF | TGTGCCAGCAGTGCCTTGGACAGGGGGAGATCACCCCTCCACTTT
TRBJ1-2 | many | 11 | NA | TRBV28 | CASSLDYGYTF | TGTGCCAGCAGTTTAGACTATGGCTACACCTTC
TRBJ1-5 | many | 15 | NA | TRBV27 | CASSLLGNSNQPQHF | TGTGCCAGCAGTTTATTAGGTAATAGCAATCAGCCCCAGCATTTT
TRBJ2-7 | many | 15 | TRBD2 | TRBV28 | CASSPGLAGSYEQYF | TGTGCCAGCAGCCCGGGACTAGCGGGGAGCTACGAGCAGTACTTC
TRBJ2-1 | many | 14 | NA | TRBV20-1 | CSAASGVSYNEQFF | TGCAGTGCCGCGTCGGGGGTCTCCTACAATGAGCAGTTCTTC
TRBJ2-1 | NA | 17 | TRBD2 | TRBV11-2 | CASSWGLAGVPGDEQFF | TGTGCCAGCAGCTGGGGACTAGCGGGGGTGCCGGGGGATGAGCAGTTCTTC
TRBJ2-1 | many | 17 | TRBD1 | TRBV28 | CASSLYPTGGSDNEQFF | TGTGCCAGCAGTTTGTATCCGACAGGGGGCAGTGACAATGAGCAGTTCTTC
TRBJ2-5 | NA | 16 | TRBD1 | TRBV5-1 | CASSSGGQGTKETQYF | TGCGCCAGCAGCTCAGGGGGACAGGGGACCAAAGAGACCCAATACTTC
TRBJ1-1 | NA | 12 | TRBD1 | TRBV7-2 | CASSFTGVGSFF | TGTGCCAGCAGCTTTACAGGGGTGGGATCCTTCTTT
TRBJ1-2 | many | 16 | TRBD1 | TRBV29-1 | CSVEEVGDRGIYGYTF | TGCAGCGTTGAAGAGGTAGGGGACAGGGGCATCTATGGCTACACCTTC
TRBJ2-3 | NA | 15 | TRBD2 | TRBV3-1 | CASRALAGVGDTQYF | TGTGCCAGCAGGGCACTAGCGGGAGTGGGAGATACGCAGTATTTT
TRBJ2-2 | many | 15 | TRBD2 | TRBV7-7 | CASSQREGNTGELFF | TGTGCTAGCAGCCAAAGGGAGGGGAACACCGGGGAGCTGTTTTTT
TRBJ2-1 | many | 15 | NA | TRBV12-3/TRBV12-4 | CASSFEGLAYNEQFF | TGTGCCAGCAGTTTCGAGGGACTCGCCTACAATGAGCAGTTCTTC